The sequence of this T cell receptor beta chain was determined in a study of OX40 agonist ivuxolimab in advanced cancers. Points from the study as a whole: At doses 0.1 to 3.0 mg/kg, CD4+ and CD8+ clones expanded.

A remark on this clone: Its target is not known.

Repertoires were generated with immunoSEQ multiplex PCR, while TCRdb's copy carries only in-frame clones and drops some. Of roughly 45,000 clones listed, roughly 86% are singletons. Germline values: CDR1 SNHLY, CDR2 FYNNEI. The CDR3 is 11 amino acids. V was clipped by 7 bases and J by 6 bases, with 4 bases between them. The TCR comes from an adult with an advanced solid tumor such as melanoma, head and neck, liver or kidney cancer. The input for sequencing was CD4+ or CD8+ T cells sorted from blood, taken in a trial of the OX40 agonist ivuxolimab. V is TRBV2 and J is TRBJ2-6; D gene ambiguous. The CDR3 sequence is CASMLANVLTF. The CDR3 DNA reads TGTGCCAGCATGCTGGCCAACGTCCTGACTTTC.